Described below is a single T cell receptor beta chain sequence and its context. Its cognate antigen is unknown. This sample was included in a study of blood T cells in healthy people across ages. Study-wide findings and caveats: Significant beta diversity loss was already apparent by age roughly 40, declining roughly linearly. CMV status of donors was not determined, possibly confounding expanded clonotype changes.

Caucasian individuals from Russia who were healthy and aged 6 to 90 acted as donors. Per sample, a minimum of 6.5 million PBMCs were isolated. Primers used in a second PCR of about 6 to 11 cycles were a sample-barcoded 5' primer and a J-beta primer mix. TCRdb analysed the 5' RACE reads with MiXCR anew, one entry per CDR3 protein. Of over a million distinct CDR3 sequences listed, roughly 45% are singletons. Germline loops: CDR1 MGHRA, CDR2 YSYEKL. V shed 6 bases, J shed 1 base, and the junction held 11 bases outside the gene matches. The CDR3 has 16 amino acids. The V and J genes are TRBV4-1 and TRBJ1-1; TRBD1 agrees at 7 bases. The clonotype originates from an older woman in good health. The specimen was blood. For the CDR3, the DNA is TGCGCCAGCAGTCGAGACAGGGCGTACGCGAACACTGAAGCTTTCTTT. As protein: CASSRDRAYANTEAFF.